The entry below gives a single TCR beta chain sequence along with its context. The method was immunoSEQ multiplex PCR; TCRdb's version includes in-frame clones alone and lacks a portion of them. Of about 320,000 clones in the sample, about 89% were seen once. Donors in Cohort 3 who had recovered were those with two negative PCRs, healthcare professional clearance, or resolution of their symptoms. The record originates from a study of blood T cell repertoires in COVID-19. Trimming stripped 2 bases from V and 10 bases from J, with 12 bases between. This CDR3 contains 14 residues. Germline V gene lookup returns CDR1 MRHNA and CDR2 SNTAGT.

The TCR originated in a man in his fifties or sixties who had recovered from COVID-19. Sequencing was done on a sample of PBMCs or T cells enriched from blood (not recorded which). The genes are TRBV6-4 and TRBJ1-6; D call uncertain. CDR3 amino acids: CASSDLPGISPLHF. The CDR3 DNA reads TGTGCCAGCAGTGACCTTCCGGGGATCTCACCCCTCCACTTT.